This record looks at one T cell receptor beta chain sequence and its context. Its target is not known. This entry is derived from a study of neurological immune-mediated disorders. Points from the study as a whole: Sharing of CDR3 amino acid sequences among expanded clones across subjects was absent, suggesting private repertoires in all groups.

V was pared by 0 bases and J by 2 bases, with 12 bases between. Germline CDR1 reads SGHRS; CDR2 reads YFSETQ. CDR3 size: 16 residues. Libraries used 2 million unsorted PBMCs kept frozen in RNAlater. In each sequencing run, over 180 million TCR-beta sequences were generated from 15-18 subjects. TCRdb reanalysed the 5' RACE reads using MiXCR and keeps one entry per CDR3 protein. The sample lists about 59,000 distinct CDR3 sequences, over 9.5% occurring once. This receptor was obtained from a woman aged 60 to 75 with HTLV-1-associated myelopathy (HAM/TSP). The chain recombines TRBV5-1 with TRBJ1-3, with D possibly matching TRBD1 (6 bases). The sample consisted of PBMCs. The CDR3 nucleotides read TGCGCCAGCAGCTTGGATAGAGGGGGAACTGGAAACACCATATATTTT. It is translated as CASSLDRGGTGNTIYF.